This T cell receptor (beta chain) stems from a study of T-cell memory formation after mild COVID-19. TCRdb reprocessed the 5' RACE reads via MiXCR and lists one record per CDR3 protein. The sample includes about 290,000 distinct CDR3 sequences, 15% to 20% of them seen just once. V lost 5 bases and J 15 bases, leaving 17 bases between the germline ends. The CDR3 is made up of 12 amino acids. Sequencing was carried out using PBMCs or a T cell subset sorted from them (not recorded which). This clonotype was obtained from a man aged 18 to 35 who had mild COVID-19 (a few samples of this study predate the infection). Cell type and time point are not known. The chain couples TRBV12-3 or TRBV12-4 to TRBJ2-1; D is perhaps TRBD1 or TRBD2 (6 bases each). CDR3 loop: CASSGEGGRLFF. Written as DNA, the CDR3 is TGTGCCAGCAGTGGGGAAGGGGGGCGGCTGTTCTTC.